This TCR beta chain is drawn from a study of T cell repertoires in cytomegalovirus infection. Study-wide background: Signatures in public TCR beta sequences pointed to both CMV infection and matching HLA type. Study-level results: Cumulative public TCR beta family frequency identified carriers of CMV plus the relevant HLA. HLA-C-restricted CMV-specific TCR beta clonotypes were dominant in the ex vivo response.

TCRdb itself ran the reads through MiXCR, one entry per CDR3 protein. The table lists approximately 250,000 distinct CDR3 sequences, 6% to 8% of them singletons. This clonotype was seen many times. The antigen is undetermined. Germline lookup yields CDR1 SGHTA and CDR2 FQGNSA. There are 12 residues in the CDR3. Trimming stripped 2 bases from V and 3 bases from J, with 4 bases between. The V and J genes are TRBV7-2 and TRBJ1-1; no clear D. Sequenced sample: PBMCs. The sequence was collected from a human donor in good health (CMV status not recorded). Some clones in this sample may be carry-over from other donors' samples. The CDR3 spells CASSLQYTEAFF. CDR3 sequence (DNA): TGTGCCAGCAGCTTACAGTACACTGAAGCTTTCTTT. Full variable domain (missing parts from reference TRBV7-2 and TRBJ1-1): GAGVSQSPSNKVTEKGKDVELRCDPISGHTALYWYRQSLGQGLEFLIYFQGNSAPDKSGLPSDRFSAERTGGSVSTLTIQRTQQEDSAVYLCASSLQYTEAFFGQGTRLTVV.